This T cell receptor (beta chain) was captured in a study of T cells after yellow fever vaccination. Whole-study findings and limits: Detected again after the booster were most primary-vaccination clones, at approximately 96% CD4 and about 90% CD8.

TCRdb reanalysed the 5' RACE reads using MiXCR and keeps one entry per CDR3 protein. The table lists approximately 260,000 distinct CDR3 sequences, 13% of them singletons. For this clonotype: Its specificity is not known.

Germline values: CDR1 SQVTM, CDR2 ANQGSEA. Trimming left V 6 bases short and J 0 bases short, with 15 bases between. The CDR3 is 15 amino acids. The V and J genes are TRBV29-1 and TRBJ2-1, with D tentatively TRBD2 (7 bases). The receptor was derived from a man aged 25-40 years who received the YFV17D yellow fever vaccine. The material sequenced was CD4+ T cells sorted from PBMCs, taken 45 days after the yellow fever booster vaccination. The CDR3 region is CSVKSGTHSYNEQFF. Here the CDR3 DNA reads TGCAGCGTAAAAAGCGGGACACACTCCTACAATGAGCAGTTCTTC.